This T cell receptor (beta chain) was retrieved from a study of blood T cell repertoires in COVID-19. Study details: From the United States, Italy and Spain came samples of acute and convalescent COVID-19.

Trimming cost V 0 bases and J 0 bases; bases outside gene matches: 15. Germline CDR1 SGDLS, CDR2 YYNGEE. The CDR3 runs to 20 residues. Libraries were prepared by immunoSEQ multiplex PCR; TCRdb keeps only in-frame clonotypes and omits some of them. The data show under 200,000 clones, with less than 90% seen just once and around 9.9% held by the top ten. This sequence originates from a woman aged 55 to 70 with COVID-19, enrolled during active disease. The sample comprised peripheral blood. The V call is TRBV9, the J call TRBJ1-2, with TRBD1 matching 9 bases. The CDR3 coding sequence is TGTGCCAGCAGCGTAGGAGGGGACTGGGGACAGGGAACTTCTAACTATGGCTACACCTTC. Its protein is CASSVGGDWGQGTSNYGYTF.